This T cell receptor beta chain derives from a study of shared clonotypes between healthy human individuals. V was shortened by 4 bases and J by 4 bases, with 14 bases between the two germline ends. The CDR3 sequence is 16 residues long. Germline assignment: CDR1 MNHEY and CDR2 SMNVEV (reference sequence). A split of CD4+ cells into CD45RA+ naive and CD45RA-negative memory subsets was performed. Original processing methods: Filtering differed because ImmunoSEQ produced junction-only sequences that carried no quality scores. Data came from immunoSEQ multiplex PCR; TCRdb stores just in-frame clones and leaves some out. V and J calls and clone size are those listed in that table; D and trimming were worked out from the DNA. Among roughly 1,600,000 clones listed, less than 99% were seen once.

This sequence joins TRBV27 and TRBJ2-6; D unclear. This clonotype was obtained from a young man in good health. The sequenced sample consisted of naive CD4+ T cells sorted from blood. The sample's subset: CD45RA+ positively selected. CDR3 nucleotide sequence: TGTGCCAGCAGTTCGCCCCTCAGAACCGGGGCCAACGTCCTGACTTTC. This gives the protein CASSSPLRTGANVLTF.